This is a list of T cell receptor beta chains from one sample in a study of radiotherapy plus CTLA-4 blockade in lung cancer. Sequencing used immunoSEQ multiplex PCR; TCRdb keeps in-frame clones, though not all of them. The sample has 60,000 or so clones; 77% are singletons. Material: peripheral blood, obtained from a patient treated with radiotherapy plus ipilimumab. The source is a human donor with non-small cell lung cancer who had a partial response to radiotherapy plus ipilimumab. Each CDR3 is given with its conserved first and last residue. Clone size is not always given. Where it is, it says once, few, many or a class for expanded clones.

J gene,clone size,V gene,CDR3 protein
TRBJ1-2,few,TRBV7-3,CASSATGVEGYTF
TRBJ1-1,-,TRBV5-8,CASSYDRGTEAFF
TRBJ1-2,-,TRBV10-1,CASSPGQHNYGYTF
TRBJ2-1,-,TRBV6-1,CASPSRAGSYNEQFF
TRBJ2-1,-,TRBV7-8,CASSPDSGGAMGNEQFF
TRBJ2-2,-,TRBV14,CASSPRASGGTGELFF
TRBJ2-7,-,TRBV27,CASSSGTGPTYEQYF
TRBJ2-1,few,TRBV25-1,CASSEGGGEYNEQFF
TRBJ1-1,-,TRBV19,CASSQQRNTEAFF
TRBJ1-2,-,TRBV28,CASSTELIYGYTF
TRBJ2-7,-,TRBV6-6,CASSYSGQGYYEQYF
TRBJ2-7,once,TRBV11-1,CASSSFSYEQYF
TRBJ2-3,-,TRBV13,CATKNRPGQGADTQYF
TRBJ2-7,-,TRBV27,CASRFGRGYEQYF
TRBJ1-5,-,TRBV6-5,CASSYSTVGQPQHF
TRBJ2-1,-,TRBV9,CASSPYTGGGPYNEQFF
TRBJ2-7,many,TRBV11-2,CASSLVIDRAYEQYF
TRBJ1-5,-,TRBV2,CASQKGLSNQPQHF
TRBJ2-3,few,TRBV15,CATSRGRIMGTGSGSRSTDTQYF
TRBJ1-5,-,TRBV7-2,CASSPYGADPNQPQHF
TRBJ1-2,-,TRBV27,CASSPDRGGYTF
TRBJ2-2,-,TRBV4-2,CASSLAGRFNYNAGELFF
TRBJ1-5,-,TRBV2,CASLGTRVDQPQHF
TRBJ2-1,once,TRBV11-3,CASSRTGASGNEQFF
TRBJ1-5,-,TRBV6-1,CASSVRTGGLQPQHF
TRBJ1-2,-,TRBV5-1,CASSLMVGGPYGYTF
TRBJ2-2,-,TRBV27,CASMRGRMNTGELFF